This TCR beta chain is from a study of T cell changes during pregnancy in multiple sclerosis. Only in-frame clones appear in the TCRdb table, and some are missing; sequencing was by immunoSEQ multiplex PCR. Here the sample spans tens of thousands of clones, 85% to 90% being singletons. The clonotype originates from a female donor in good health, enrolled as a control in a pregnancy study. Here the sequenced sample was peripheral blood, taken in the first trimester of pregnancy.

In DNA form, the CDR3 reads TGTGCCAGTAGTATCTTAGCGGGAGATTCAGATACGCAGTATTTT. Amino acids: CASSILAGDSDTQYF. This rearrangement joins TRBV19 to TRBJ2-3, with 9 bases lining up with TRBD2. CDR3 length: 15 amino acids. Germline V gives CDR1 LNHDA, CDR2 SQIVND (reference sequence). The trim removed 3 bases at V and 4 bases at J, leaving 5 bases unmatched.